Below, 26 T cell receptor beta chains from the same sample are listed, as sequenced in a study of blood T cell repertoires in COVID-19. Some clones are missing from TCRdb's copy, which holds only in-frame ones; the method was immunoSEQ multiplex PCR. The data show 95,000 to 120,000 clones, roughly 85% seen once. Material for sequencing was peripheral blood. Receptor source: a man aged 35 to 55 with acute or convalescent COVID-19.

This sequence joins TRBV11-1 and TRBJ2-7; D is possibly TRBD2 (6 bases). Germline V gene sequence: CDR1 SGHAT, CDR2 FQDESV (reference sequence). With 3 bases removed from V and 7 bases from J, the gap between germline ends came to 16 bases. This CDR3 region has 14 residues. This CDR3 is CASSFPRTGGEQYF. Here the CDR3 DNA reads TGTGCCAGCAGCTTTCCCCGGACCGGGGGTGAGCAGTACTTC.

This chain links TRBV6-5 with TRBJ2-7, with 7 positions matching TRBD1. Germline-derived CDR1 and CDR2 are MNHEY and SVGAGI. CDR3 length equals 13 residues. With 6 bases clipped from V and 4 bases from J, the junction kept 6 bases outside the gene matches. In DNA, the CDR3 is TGTGCCAGCAGCGAGACAGGGTGGTACGAGCAGTACTTC. It is translated as CASSETGWYEQYF.

V gene TRBV19 combines with J gene TRBJ1-2; maybe TRBD1 (5 bases). Trimming left V 2 bases short and J 0 bases short, with 10 bases between. Per germline, CDR1 LNHDA and CDR2 SQIVND (reference sequence). The CDR3 is made up of 15 amino acids. Written as DNA, the CDR3 is TGTGCCAGTAGTATAACAGGAAAAGCTAACTATGGCTACACCTTC. The encoded protein is CASSITGKANYGYTF.

The CDR3 DNA reads TGTGCCAGCAGCTCTGACAGGGCCTATGGCTACACCTTC. Translation: CASSSDRAYGYTF. The V and J genes are TRBV7-8 and TRBJ1-2; 7 nucleotides agree with TRBD1. The V gene's germline CDR1 is SGHVS and CDR2 FQNEAQ. The CDR3 runs 13 residues. V gave up 4 bases and J gave up 4 bases; unmatched junction bases: 3.

In this sample, this clone turned up once. This chain joins TRBV19 and TRBJ2-2, with 14 bases fitting TRBD2. Trimming cost V 8 bases and J 4 bases; bases outside gene matches: 9. Per the germline V gene, CDR1 is LNHDA and CDR2 is SQIVND (reference sequence). This CDR3 comprises 17 residues. This CDR3 reads CASQRLAGGPGTGELFF. The CDR3 DNA sequence: TGTGCCAGTCAGAGACTAGCGGGGGGGCCGGGCACCGGGGAGCTGTTTTTT.

V gene TRBV6-5 combines with J gene TRBJ1-5; D remains unclear. Germline V gene lookup returns CDR1 MNHEY and CDR2 SVGAGI. Trimming shortened V by 6 bases and J by 3 bases, and 9 bases separated the two germline ends. The CDR3 sequence is 13 residues long. The CDR3 region is CASRTGLNQPQHF. CDR3 DNA: TGTGCCAGCAGAACTGGACTCAATCAGCCCCAGCATTTT.

The V gene is TRBV6-5, the J gene TRBJ2-7; the D is unclear. Germline CDR1 is MNHEY and CDR2 is SVGAGI. Deletions cut 8 bases from V and 5 bases from J, with 10 bases between. This CDR3 region has 11 residues. The CDR3 region has the DNA TGTGCCAGCGGTTCTATCCACGAGCAGTACTTC. Residues: CASGSIHEQYF.

This rearrangement joins TRBV2 to TRBJ1-3, with 7 positions matching TRBD1. The CDR3 has 15 residues. From germline, CDR1 is SNHLY and CDR2 FYNNEI. J gave up 4 bases and V 2 bases, and 5 bases lay outside the gene matches. In DNA, the CDR3 is TGTGCCAGCAGTGAATCACAGGGGACCGGAAACACCATATATTTT. This gives the protein CASSESQGTGNTIYF.

The chain uses TRBV15 and TRBJ2-3; D may be TRBD2 (6 bases). The CDR3 spans 14 residues. The germline CDR1 and CDR2 sequences are LNHNV and YYDKDF (reference sequence). With 7 bases removed from V and 0 bases from J, the gap between germline ends came to 11 bases. The DNA of the CDR3 is TGTGCCACCACCCGGGGGACCAGCACAGATACGCAGTATTTT. It codes for CATTRGTSTDTQYF.

The chain couples TRBV6-2 or TRBV6-3 to TRBJ2-3, with TRBD1 as a possible D gene (6 bases). Deletions cut 5 bases from V and 6 bases from J, with 21 bases between. CDR1 and CDR2 from the germline V gene are MNHEY and SVGEGT. The CDR3 spans 16 residues. The CDR3 nucleotides read TGTGCCAGCAGTCCGATACAGGGATCAAGGGGGGATACGCAGTATTTT. Protein sequence: CASSPIQGSRGDTQYF.

The gene calls are TRBV6-5 and TRBJ2-1; D perhaps matches TRBD2 (6 bases). Germline V gene lookup returns CDR1 MNHEY and CDR2 SVGAGI. This CDR3 contains 13 residues. The V and J ends lost 7 bases and 3 bases respectively, with 10 bases between them. The CDR3 sequence: CASKASDYNEQFF. CDR3 sequence (DNA): TGTGCCAGCAAGGCTAGCGACTACAATGAGCAGTTCTTC.

DNA for the CDR3: TGTGCCAGCAGCAGGACTGGGGGCAATCAGCCCCAGCATTTT. This sequence encodes CASSRTGGNQPQHF. The chain is built from TRBV6-2 or TRBV6-3 and TRBJ1-5; D ambiguous. Germline V CDR1 and CDR2: MNHEY, SVGEGT. The germline V and J ends were trimmed by 6 bases and 2 bases, with 11 bases remaining between them. The CDR3 runs 14 residues.

The rearrangement uses TRBV5-4 and TRBJ2-1; a possible D gene is TRBD1 (6 bases). The V end lost 4 bases, the J end lost 7 bases, and 9 bases lay between the germline ends. The germline CDR1 and CDR2 sequences are SGHNT and YYREEE (reference sequence). The CDR3 runs 12 residues. CDR3 in amino acids: CASSIDRNEQFF. CDR3 sequence (DNA): TGTGCCAGCAGCATTGACAGGAATGAGCAGTTCTTC.

The chain joins TRBV29-1 to TRBJ2-3; 7 bases map to TRBD1. The germline CDR1 and CDR2 sequences are SQVTM and ANQGSEA. This CDR3 contains 13 residues. V lost 8 bases, J lost 5 bases, and 10 bases stayed unmatched. The CDR3 nucleotides are TGCAGCCCGCGGACAGGAGCTCAAGATACGCAGTATTTT. Amino acid sequence: CSPRTGAQDTQYF.

The V call is TRBV19, the J call TRBJ1-2; D perhaps matches TRBD1 (5 bases). V gave up 3 bases and J gave up 5 bases, with 19 bases separating them. The CDR3 is 16 amino acids. Germline V gene data show CDR1 as LNHDA and CDR2 as SQIVND (reference sequence). The CDR3 loop reads CASSMTDTDSNYGYTF. The CDR3 bases are TGTGCCAGTAGTATGACGGACACCGATAGTAATTATGGCTACACCTTC.

The chain employs TRBV7-8 and TRBJ2-1, with D unresolved. The CDR3 sequence is 12 residues long. In germline, CDR1 is SGHVS, CDR2 FQNEAQ. Trimming shortened V by 5 bases and J by 7 bases, and 9 bases separated the two germline ends. The CDR3, as DNA: TGTGCCAGCAGCCTGTTCTTGAATGAGCAGTTCTTC. Translating gives CASSLFLNEQFF.

The CDR3 loop reads CASSQEGEERGGFYNEQFF. In DNA, the CDR3 is TGCGCCAGCAGCCAAGAGGGAGAAGAGCGGGGGGGCTTCTACAATGAGCAGTTCTTC. The chain has TRBV4-1 and TRBJ2-1; 10 nucleotides line up with TRBD2. The J segment lost 3 bases and the V segment lost 0 bases, leaving 11 bases of the junction unmatched. The CDR3 length is 19 residues. Germline V gene sequence: CDR1 MGHRA, CDR2 YSYEKL.

V usage is TRBV24-1 and J usage is TRBJ2-7; TRBD1 is a possible D gene (6 bases). The CDR3 has 12 amino acids. Trimming stripped 7 bases from V and 3 bases from J, with 9 bases between. CDR1 and CDR2 (germline): KGHDR, SFDVKD. In DNA, the CDR3 is TGTGCCACCAGCCAGGGGAACTACGAGCAGTACTTC. As protein: CATSQGNYEQYF.

V gene TRBV5-4 combines with J gene TRBJ2-1; TRBD1 agrees at 9 bases. The ends lost 4 bases at V and 7 bases at J; junction bases unmatched: 12. The length of the CDR3 is 16 residues. Germline loops: CDR1 SGHNT, CDR2 YYREEE (reference sequence). The CDR3 spells CASSTDPGQGGNEQFF. CDR3 bases: TGTGCCAGCAGCACAGACCCGGGACAGGGAGGGAATGAGCAGTTCTTC.

A single count supports this clone. J is TRBJ2-7 and V is TRBV18; no definite D call. CDR1 and CDR2 (germline): KGHSH, LQKENI. Deletions cut 1 base from V and 7 bases from J, with 11 bases between. The CDR3 consists of 13 residues. The CDR3 DNA reads as TGTGCCAGCTCACCACAGGCAGCGAAAGAGCAGTACTTC. Its translation is CASSPQAAKEQYF. The entire variable domain, with the rest obtained from reference TRBV18 and TRBJ2-7, is as follows: NAGVMQNPRHLVRRRGQEARLRCSPMKGHSHVYWYRQLPEEGLKFMVYLQKENIIDESGMPKERFSAEFPKEGPSILRIQQVVRGDSAAYFCASSPQAAKEQYFGPGTRLTVT.

This chain joins TRBV18 and TRBJ2-4; D possibly corresponds to TRBD2 (6 bases). Trimming shortened V by 2 bases and J by 7 bases, and 9 bases separated the two germline ends. Germline CDR1 and CDR2: KGHSH and LQKENI. The CDR3 covers 13 residues. The CDR3, as DNA: TGTGCCAGCTCACCATCCGGGAGCAACATTCAGTACTTC. It yields the protein CASSPSGSNIQYF. Looking up the rest from reference TRBV18 and TRBJ2-4 gives the full variable domain: NAGVMQNPRHLVRRRGQEARLRCSPMKGHSHVYWYRQLPEEGLKFMVYLQKENIIDESGMPKERFSAEFPKEGPSILRIQQVVRGDSAAYFCASSPSGSNIQYFGAGTRLSVL.

The rearrangement uses TRBV7-9 and TRBJ2-5; D call uncertain. V shed 5 bases and J shed 0 bases, with 13 bases lying between them. This CDR3 has 15 amino acids. Per the germline V gene, CDR1 is SEHNR and CDR2 is FQNEAQ (reference sequence). The CDR3 protein is CASSRRDLYQETQYF. The CDR3 nucleotides are TGTGCCAGCAGCCGTCGCGATCTCTACCAAGAGACCCAGTACTTC.

This clone was counted ten times or more. The V gene is TRBV5-1, the J gene TRBJ1-6; 7 bases are shared with TRBD1. The germline V gene has CDR1 SGHRS and CDR2 YFSETQ. The CDR3 has 14 residues. V shed 7 bases and J 14 bases; nucleotides not matched to a gene: 15. Here the CDR3 reads CASRRDSLGGALHF. CDR3 DNA sequence: TGCGCCAGCCGCCGGGACAGCCTCGGAGGGGCCCTCCACTTT.

The rearrangement uses TRBV4-2 and TRBJ2-5, with TRBD2 identical over 9 bases. The trim removed 0 bases at V and 1 base at J, leaving 3 bases unmatched. Germline V gene lookup returns CDR1 LGHNA and CDR2 YNFKEQ. This CDR3 is 16 amino acids long. The CDR3 reads CASSQEQRGAQETQYF. The CDR3 coding sequence is TGTGCCAGCAGCCAAGAGCAGCGGGGGGCCCAAGAGACCCAGTACTTC.

This sequence joins TRBV18 and TRBJ2-1; 11 nucleotides align to TRBD2. This CDR3 contains 16 residues. CDR1 is KGHSH, CDR2 LQKENI, per germline. J was trimmed by 6 bases and V by 2 bases; bases with no gene match: 6. CDR3: CASSPFASGGSNEQFF. In nucleotides, the CDR3 is TGTGCCAGCTCACCATTCGCTAGCGGGGGGTCCAATGAGCAGTTCTTC. The full variable domain, in which reference TRBV18 and TRBJ2-1 provide the parts outside the CDR3, is NAGVMQNPRHLVRRRGQEARLRCSPMKGHSHVYWYRQLPEEGLKFMVYLQKENIIDESGMPKERFSAEFPKEGPSILRIQQVVRGDSAAYFCASSPFASGGSNEQFFGPGTRLTVL.

The chain recombines TRBV6-4 with TRBJ1-1; 8 nucleotides match TRBD1. The germline V gene has CDR1 MRHNA and CDR2 SNTAGT. With 4 bases clipped from V and 2 bases from J, the junction kept 21 bases outside the gene matches. CDR3 size: 20 residues. The CDR3 loop reads CASSAVRDRGPQGNNTEAFF. The CDR3, as DNA: TGTGCCAGCAGTGCTGTCCGAGACAGGGGTCCCCAAGGTAATAACACTGAAGCTTTCTTT.